This T cell receptor (beta chain) was sequenced in a study of monozygotic twins with inflammatory bowel disease. Concerning this clonotype itself: As yet, its antigen is unknown.

Using the 5' RACE reads, TCRdb records one entry per CDR3 protein without DNA. Listed are approximately 420,000 distinct CDR3 sequences; about 2.3% falls within the top ten. The CDR3 length is 15 residues. Germline values: CDR1 SGHDT, CDR2 YYEEEE. Study-level findings and limits: IBD patients share fewer clonotypes with other people than healthy twins do, especially with disease activity.

The specimen was blood. The rearrangement links TRBV5-6 to TRBJ1-1; TCRdb picks TRBD1, but there is no DNA to check that call. The sequence derives from a human donor with ulcerative colitis or Crohn's disease, or a healthy co-twin of an affected twin (not recorded which). CDR3 residues: CASSYAGTANTEAFF.